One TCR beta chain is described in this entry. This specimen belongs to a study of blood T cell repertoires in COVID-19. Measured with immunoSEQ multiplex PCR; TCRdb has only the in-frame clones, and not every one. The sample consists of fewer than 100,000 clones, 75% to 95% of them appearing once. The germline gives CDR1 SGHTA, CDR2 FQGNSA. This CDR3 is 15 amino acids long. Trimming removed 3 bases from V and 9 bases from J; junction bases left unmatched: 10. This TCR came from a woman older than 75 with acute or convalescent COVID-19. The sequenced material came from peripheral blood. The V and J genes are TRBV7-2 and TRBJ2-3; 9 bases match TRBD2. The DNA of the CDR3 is TGTGCCAGCAGCTTTCCTAGCGGGGCCGCAGGCACGCAGTATTTT. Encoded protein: CASSFPSGAAGTQYF.